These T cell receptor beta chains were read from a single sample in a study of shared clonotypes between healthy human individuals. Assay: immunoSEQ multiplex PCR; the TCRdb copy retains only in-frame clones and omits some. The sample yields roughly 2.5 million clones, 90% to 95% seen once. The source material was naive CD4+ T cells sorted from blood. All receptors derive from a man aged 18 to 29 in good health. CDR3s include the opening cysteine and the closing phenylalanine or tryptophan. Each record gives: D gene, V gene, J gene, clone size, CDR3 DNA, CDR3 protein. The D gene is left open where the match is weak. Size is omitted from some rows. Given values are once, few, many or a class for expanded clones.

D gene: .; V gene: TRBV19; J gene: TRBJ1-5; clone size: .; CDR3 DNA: TGTGCCAGTAGTCCGACTGGGACCCGAGAGCCCCAGCATTTT; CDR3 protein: CASSPTGTREPQHF
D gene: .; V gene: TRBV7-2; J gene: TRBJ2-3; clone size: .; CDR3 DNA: TGTGCCAGCAGCTTAGTAACCCCTGGCGGGTCCAATACGCAGTATTTT; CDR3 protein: CASSLVTPGGSNTQYF
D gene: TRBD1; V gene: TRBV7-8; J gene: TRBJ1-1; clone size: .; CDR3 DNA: TGTGCCAGCAGCTTATCCCCACAGGGGGCGAACACTGAAGCTTTCTTT; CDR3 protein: CASSLSPQGANTEAFF
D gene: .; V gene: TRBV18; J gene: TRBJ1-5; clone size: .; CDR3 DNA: TGTGCCAGCTCAACCGGGCTCCCCCAGCCCCAGCATTTT; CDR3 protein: CASSTGLPQPQHF
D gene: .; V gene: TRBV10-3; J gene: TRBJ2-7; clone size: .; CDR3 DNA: TGTGCCATCAGTGAGCGGACAGCCGTCGGGGCCGAGCAGTACTTC; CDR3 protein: CAISERTAVGAEQYF
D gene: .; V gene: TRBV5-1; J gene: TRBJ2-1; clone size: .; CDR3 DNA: TGCGCCAGCAGCTGGGACTCCACGGAGCAGTTCTTC; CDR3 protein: CASSWDSTEQFF
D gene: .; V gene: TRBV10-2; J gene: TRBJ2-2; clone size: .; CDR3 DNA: TGCGCCAGCCGCGACCCCGGGGAGCTGTTTTTT; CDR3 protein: CASRDPGELFF
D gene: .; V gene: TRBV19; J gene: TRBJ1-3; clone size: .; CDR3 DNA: TGTGCCAGTAGCCAAGAGGGGGGCGTCCGAAACACCATATATTTT; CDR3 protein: CASSQEGGVRNTIYF
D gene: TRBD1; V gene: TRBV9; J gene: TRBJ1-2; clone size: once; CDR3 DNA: TGTGCCAGCAGCGGACAGGGGAATGGCTATGGCTACACCTTC; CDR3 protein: CASSGQGNGYGYTF
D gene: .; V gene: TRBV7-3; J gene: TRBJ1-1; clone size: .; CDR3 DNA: TGTGCCAGCGCCCGGGAGGGCACGAACACTGAAGCTTTCTTT; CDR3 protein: CASAREGTNTEAFF
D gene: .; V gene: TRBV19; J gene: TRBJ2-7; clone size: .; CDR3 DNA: TGTGCCAGTAGTATGGAGGGTTTCGGCTCCTACGAGCAGTACTTC; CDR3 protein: CASSMEGFGSYEQYF
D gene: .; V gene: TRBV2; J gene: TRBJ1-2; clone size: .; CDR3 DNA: TGTGCCAGCAGTGAAGCGAGGCCCGGTGGCTATGGCTACACCTTC; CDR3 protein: CASSEARPGGYGYTF
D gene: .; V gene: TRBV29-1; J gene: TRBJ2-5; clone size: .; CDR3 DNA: TGCAGCATTGCCCGGGCCTTGGGGCCCAAAGAGACCCAGTACTTC; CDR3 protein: CSIARALGPKETQYF
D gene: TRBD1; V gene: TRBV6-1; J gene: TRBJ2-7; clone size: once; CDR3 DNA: TGTGCCAGCAGCGGGACAGGCCCCGCCGGGCAGCAGTACTTC; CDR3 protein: CASSGTGPAGQQYF
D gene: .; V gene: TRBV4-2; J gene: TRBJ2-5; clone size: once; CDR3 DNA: TGTGCCAGCAGCCAAAGCGAAGAGACCCAGTACTTC; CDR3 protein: CASSQSEETQYF
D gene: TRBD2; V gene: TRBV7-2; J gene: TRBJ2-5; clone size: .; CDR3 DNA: TGTGCCAGCAGCTTAGACGGGAGGGCAGGAGAGACCCAGTACTTC; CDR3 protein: CASSLDGRAGETQYF
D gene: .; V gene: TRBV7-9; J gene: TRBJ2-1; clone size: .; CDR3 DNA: TGTGCCAGCAGCTTAGGCCCTGGGGCAGGGGATTCTTACAATGAGCAGTTCTTC; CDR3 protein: CASSLGPGAGDSYNEQFF
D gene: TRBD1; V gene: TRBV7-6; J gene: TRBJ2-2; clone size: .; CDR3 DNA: TGTGCCAGCAGCTCCTATTTGACAGGGACCGGGGAGCTGTTTTTT; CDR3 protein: CASSSYLTGTGELFF
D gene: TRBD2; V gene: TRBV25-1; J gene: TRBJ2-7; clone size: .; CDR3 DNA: TGTGCCAGCAGTGATTGGGGACTAGCGGGAGGTGTGTACGAGCAGTACTTC; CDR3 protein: CASSDWGLAGGVYEQYF
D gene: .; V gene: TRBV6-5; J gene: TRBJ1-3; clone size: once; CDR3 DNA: TGTGCCAGCAGTCGCAGCGAATCTGGAAACACCATATATTTT; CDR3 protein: CASSRSESGNTIYF
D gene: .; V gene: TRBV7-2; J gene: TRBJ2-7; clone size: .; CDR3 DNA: TGTGCCAGCAGACTAGGCCTCTACGAGCAGTACTTC; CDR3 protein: CASRLGLYEQYF
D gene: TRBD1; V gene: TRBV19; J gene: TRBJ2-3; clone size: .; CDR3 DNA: TGTGCCAGTACCCCCTACGGGACAGGGGCAACAGATACGCAGTATTTT; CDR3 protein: CASTPYGTGATDTQYF
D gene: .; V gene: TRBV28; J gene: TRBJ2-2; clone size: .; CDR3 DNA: TGTGCCAGCCTGAGGAGGAACACCGGGGAGCTGTTTTTT; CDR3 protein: CASLRRNTGELFF
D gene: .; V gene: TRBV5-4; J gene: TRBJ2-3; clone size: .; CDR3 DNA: TGTGCCAGCAGCTCTACAGGGGGAGGGACAGATACGCAGTATTTT; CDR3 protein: CASSSTGGGTDTQYF
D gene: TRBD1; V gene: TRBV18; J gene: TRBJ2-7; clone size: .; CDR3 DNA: TGTGCCAGCTCACCACCTTACGGGACAGGGGGCCCCTACGAGCAGTACTTC; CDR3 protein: CASSPPYGTGGPYEQYF
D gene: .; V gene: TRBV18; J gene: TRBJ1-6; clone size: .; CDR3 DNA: TGTGCCAGCTCACCTAGGGAGATAGGCTCACCCCTCCACTTT; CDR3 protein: CASSPREIGSPLHF
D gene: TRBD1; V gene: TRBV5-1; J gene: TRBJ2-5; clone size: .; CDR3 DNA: TGCGCCAGCAGGACAGGGGACCGCGAGACCCAGTACTTC; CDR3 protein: CASRTGDRETQYF
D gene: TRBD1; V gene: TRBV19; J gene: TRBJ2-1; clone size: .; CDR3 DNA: TGTGCCAGTAGTATAGATAGGACAGGGGGAGGGAATGAGCAGTTCTTC; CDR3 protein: CASSIDRTGGGNEQFF
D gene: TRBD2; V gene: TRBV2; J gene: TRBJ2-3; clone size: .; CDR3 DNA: TGTGCCAGCAGTGAAAGGTCTAGCGGGCTACACACAGATACGCAGTATTTT; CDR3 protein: CASSERSSGLHTDTQYF
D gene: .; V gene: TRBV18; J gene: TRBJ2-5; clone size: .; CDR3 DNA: TGTGCCAGCCTGGGGGGGCCTGTGGAGACCCAGTACTTC; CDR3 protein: CASLGGPVETQYF
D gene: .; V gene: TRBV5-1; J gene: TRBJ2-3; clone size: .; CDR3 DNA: TGCGCCAGCAGCCCGCGGGGAATAGATACGCAGTATTTT; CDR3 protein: CASSPRGIDTQYF
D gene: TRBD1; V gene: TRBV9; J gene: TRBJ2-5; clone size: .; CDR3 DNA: TGTGCCAGCAGCGTAGATGACAGGGGCCAAGAGACCCAGTACTTC; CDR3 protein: CASSVDDRGQETQYF
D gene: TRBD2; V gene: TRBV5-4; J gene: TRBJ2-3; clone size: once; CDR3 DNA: TGTGCCAGCAGCTTGATTTCGGGGGGGTTATCAGATACGCAGTATTTT; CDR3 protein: CASSLISGGLSDTQYF
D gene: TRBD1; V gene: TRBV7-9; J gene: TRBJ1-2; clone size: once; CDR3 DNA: TGTGCCAGCAGCTTATCCGGGACAGGATCATCCGGCTACACCTTC; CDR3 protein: CASSLSGTGSSGYTF
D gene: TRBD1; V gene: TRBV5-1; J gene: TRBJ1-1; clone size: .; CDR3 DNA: TGCGCCAGCAGCTGGGGAGGGACAGACATGAACACTGAAGCTTTCTTT; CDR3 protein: CASSWGGTDMNTEAFF
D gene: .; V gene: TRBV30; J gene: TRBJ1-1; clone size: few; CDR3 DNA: TGTGCCTGGAGTGGGACGAGTAACACTGAAGCTTTCTTT; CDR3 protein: CAWSGTSNTEAFF
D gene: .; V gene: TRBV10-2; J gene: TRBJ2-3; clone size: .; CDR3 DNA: TGCGCCAGCAGTACGTTTACGGGGGATACGCAGTATTTT; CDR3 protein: CASSTFTGDTQYF
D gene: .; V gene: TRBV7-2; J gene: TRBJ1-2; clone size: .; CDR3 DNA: TGTGCCAGCAGCGCGACCTTCTATGGCTACACCTTC; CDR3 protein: CASSATFYGYTF
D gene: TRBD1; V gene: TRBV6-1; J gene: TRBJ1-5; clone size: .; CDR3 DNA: TGTGCCAGCAGTGAAGCGGGGACAGCTAATCAGCCCCAGCATTTT; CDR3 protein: CASSEAGTANQPQHF
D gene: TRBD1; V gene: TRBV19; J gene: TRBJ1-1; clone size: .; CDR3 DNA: TGTGCCAGTAGTCTGACAGGGGGCCGGAGGAACACTGAAGCTTTCTTT; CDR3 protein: CASSLTGGRRNTEAFF
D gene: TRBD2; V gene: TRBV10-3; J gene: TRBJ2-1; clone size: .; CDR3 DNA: TGTGCCATCAGTGAGTCCGAGACTAGCGGGAGGGCCTTTCTTCTGACCTACAATGAGCAGTTCTTC; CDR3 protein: CAISESETSGRAFLLTYNEQFF
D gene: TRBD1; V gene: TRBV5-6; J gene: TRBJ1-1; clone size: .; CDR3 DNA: TGTGCCAGCAGCCAGCCGGGACAGGGGGCAATTGAAGCTTTCTTT; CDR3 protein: CASSQPGQGAIEAFF
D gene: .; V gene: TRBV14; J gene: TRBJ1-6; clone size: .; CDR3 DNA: TGTGCCAGCAGCCATACTACAGCAAATTCACCCCTCCACTTT; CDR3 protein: CASSHTTANSPLHF
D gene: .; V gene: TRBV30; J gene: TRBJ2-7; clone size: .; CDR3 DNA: TGTGCCTGGAGTCCGATGGTCGAGCAGTACTTC; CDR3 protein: CAWSPMVEQYF
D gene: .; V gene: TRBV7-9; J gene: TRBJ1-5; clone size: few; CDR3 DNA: TGTGCCAGCAGCTTAGGGGGGGGAAATCAGCCCCAGCATTTT; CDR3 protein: CASSLGGGNQPQHF
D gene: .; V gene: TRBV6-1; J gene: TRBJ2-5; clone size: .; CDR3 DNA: TGTGCCAGCAGTTTTACAGGAGCCTGGGAGACCCAGTACTTC; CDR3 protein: CASSFTGAWETQYF
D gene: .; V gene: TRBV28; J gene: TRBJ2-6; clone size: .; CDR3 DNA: TGTGCCAGCGGAATTAGGGCCAACGTCCTGACTTTC; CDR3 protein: CASGIRANVLTF
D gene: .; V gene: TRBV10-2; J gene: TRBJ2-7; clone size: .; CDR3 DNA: TGCGCCAGCAGCCAAGCGGCCGCCTACGAGCAGTACTTC; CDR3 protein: CASSQAAAYEQYF
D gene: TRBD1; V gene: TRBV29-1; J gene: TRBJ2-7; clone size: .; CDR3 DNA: TGCAGCGTACCGGGACAGGGTTGGTCCTACGAGCAGTACTTC; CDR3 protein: CSVPGQGWSYEQYF
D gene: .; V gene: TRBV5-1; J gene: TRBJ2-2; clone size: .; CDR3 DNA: TGCGCCAGCAGCTTGGACCCTTCACCCACCGGGGAGCTGTTTTTT; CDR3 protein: CASSLDPSPTGELFF
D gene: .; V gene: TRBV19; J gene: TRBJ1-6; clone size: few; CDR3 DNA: TGTGCCAGTAGCCCCGGAACAAACTCACCCCTCCACTTT; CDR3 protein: CASSPGTNSPLHF
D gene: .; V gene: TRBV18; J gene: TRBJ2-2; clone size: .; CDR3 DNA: TGTGCCAGCTCCGAGGGGAACACCGGGGAGCTGTTTTTT; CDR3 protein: CASSEGNTGELFF
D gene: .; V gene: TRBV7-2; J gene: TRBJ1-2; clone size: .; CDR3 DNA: TGTGCCAGCAGCTGGGGGACCCTTAAGGGCGATGGCTACACCTTC; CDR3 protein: CASSWGTLKGDGYTF
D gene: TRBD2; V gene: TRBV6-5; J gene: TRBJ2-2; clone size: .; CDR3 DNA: TGTGCCAGCTGGCGGGGGTCCTCAGCCGGGGAGCTGTTTTTT; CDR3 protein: CASWRGSSAGELFF
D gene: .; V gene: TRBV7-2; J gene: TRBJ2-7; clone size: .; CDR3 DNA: TGTGCCAGCAGCTTCGGCCAACTCTCCTACGAGCAGTACTTC; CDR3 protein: CASSFGQLSYEQYF